These T cell receptor beta chains were read from a single sample in a study of CD8 T cells in Susac syndrome. TCRdb ran MiXCR on the immunoSEQ multiplex PCR reads and lists one entry per CDR3 protein. In the table there are 150,000 to 200,000 distinct CDR3 sequences, 85% to 95% of which are singletons. Sample: CD8+ T cells from PBMCs. These receptors all come from a human donor with Susac syndrome. Each CDR3 is given without its conserved first and last residue. The order of the fields is V gene, J gene, CDR3 protein.

>TRBV29-1|TRBJ2-7
SVVGQGESYEQY
>TRBV12-3/TRBV12-4|TRBJ1-2
ASSSGFGGYT
>TRBV5-6|TRBJ2-3
ASSLALAGLTDTQY
>TRBV10-3|TRBJ2-5
AISDPDGRETQY
>TRBV6-1|TRBJ1-2
ASSLEGADGYT
>TRBV13|TRBJ2-1
ASSSSTNNEQF
>TRBV28|TRBJ2-1
ASSFTSGSGNEQF
>TRBV27|TRBJ2-1
ASSPTDSSYNEQF
>TRBV15|TRBJ1-4
ATSRDLGQHVF
>TRBV4-1|TRBJ1-1
ASSQEKGHTEAF
>TRBV2|TRBJ1-4
ASSEVWGPGEKLF
>TRBV4-1|TRBJ2-4
ASSQPRQGNIQY
>TRBV2|TRBJ2-1
ASRVRAVGFDEQF
>TRBV19|TRBJ2-3
ATQNADRATDTQY
>TRBV7-9|TRBJ1-4
ASSPGNEKLF
>TRBV11-2|TRBJ1-1
ASSFAGDTEAF
>TRBV7-2|TRBJ2-3
ASRPSLTSGASTDTQY
>TRBV18|TRBJ2-7
ASSPINLGAYYEQY
>TRBV30|TRBJ1-5
AWSLGHGNQPQH
>TRBV6-1|TRBJ1-5
ASSWTGANQPQH
>TRBV7-9|TRBJ1-1
ASSLERQAEAF
>TRBV2|TRBJ2-5
ASSEALRRGVQETQY
>TRBV9|TRBJ2-1
ASSVNAGTGEWGEQF
>TRBV13|TRBJ2-2
ASSGRTGGDTGELF
>TRBV5-1|TRBJ1-2
ASSLAREGYT
>TRBV4-1|TRBJ2-7
ASSTTTDGAYEQY
>TRBV12-3/TRBV12-4|TRBJ1-2
ASSARAGYT
>TRBV3-1|TRBJ1-3
ASSQVSGNTIY
>TRBV15|TRBJ2-5
ATSRERLGQETQY
>TRBV20-1|TRBJ1-5
SASGGARHQPQH
>TRBV4-1|TRBJ2-1
ASSQVDILSYNEQF
>TRBV6-5|TRBJ2-1
ASSYSSAGEYNEQF
>TRBV20-1|TRBJ2-5
SATTGLAGSRRETQY
>TRBV27|TRBJ2-5
ASSLSGTVQETQY
>TRBV9|TRBJ2-1
ASSADRGSYNEQF
>TRBV3-1|TRBJ2-3
ASSQDSGAYTDTQY
>TRBV29-1|TRBJ2-7
SVERQGDYEQY
>TRBV12-3/TRBV12-4|TRBJ2-3
ASNVVDGGPVDETQY